The entry below describes one T cell receptor (beta chain). It lacks a known antigen. No base quality values were provided; no much bigger clone lies one nucleotide off. The CDR3 measures 15 amino acids from cysteine to phenylalanine. Just CDR3 DNA is preserved here, 45 bases in frame from base 1. Via the germline V gene, CDR1 is SGHRS and CDR2 YFSETQ. V lost 4 bases and J lost 4 bases; the stretch between them is 15 bases long. The 39 donors, aged roughly 6 to 95 years, were systemically healthy Caucasian individuals from Russia. Ten milliliters of peripheral blood were drawn from each donor into EDTA-treated Vacutainer tubes. Ficoll-Paque density-gradient centrifugation was used to isolate PBMCs, with at least 7 million obtained per sample. Total RNA was extracted from PBMCs with Trizol reagent, with at least 6 micrograms obtained per sample. The percentages of naive CD45RAhigh/CD27high T cells were determined by flow cytometry on a PBMC aliquot from every donor.

The sample originates from a study of blood T cells in healthy people across ages (dated by TCRdb to about 2015). Describing the broader study: In model experiments, template switching captured about one uniquely barcoded TCR beta cDNA molecule for every two T cells. To track age-related changes in TCR beta repertoire diversity, the study relied on deep sequencing normalized with unique cDNA molecular identifiers. Donors were grouped into four age groups: young (average about 15 years), middle-aged (roughly 37), aged (62) and long-lived (approximately 81). To avoid experimental bias, donors of different ages were distributed randomly across sequencing lanes. The study analyzed two additional independent replicas of 1 million unique cDNA reads from the same blood draw for two donors, one aged 18 to 30 and one aged 80 or older.

Receptor amplification or capture employed 5' RACE. The sequencer listed for this sample is Illumina HiSeq 2500. The second PCR ran for roughly 7 to 11 cycles and used a J-beta primer mix along with a sample-barcoded 5' primer. Each TCR beta cDNA molecule received a unique molecular identifier from a template-switch 5' adaptor carrying 12 random nucleotides. Each sample yielded at least 3 million CDR3-containing paired-end reads. All of the RNA was converted into first-strand cDNA using the Mint cDNA synthesis kit, with a TRBC-specific oligonucleotide serving as the primer. All cDNA was treated with uracil-DNA glycosylase and then went through a first 18-cycle PCR with the universal primers M1SS and BC2_uni_R. As for the authors' bioinformatics: For normalization, 1 million high-quality reads were randomly selected from each sample, with every read carrying a distinct molecular identifier. Reads sharing molecular identifiers were discarded rather than binned into consensus sequences. CDR3 identification, clonotype clustering and error correction used MiTCR with a Q25 quality threshold and the strictest error-elimination algorithm. A nonparametric unseen species model with Euler transformation was used to estimate lower-bound total TCR beta diversity. The public reads were reanalyzed by TCRdb: fastp trimming at Q25, MiXCR alignment, in-frame beta chains only. CDR3 protein duplicates are merged, each entry listing the most common genes and DNA. For this entry, the V and J calls and clone size follow TCRdb and not the study's own pipeline. The sample contains 780,000 or so distinct CDR3 sequences, 50% to 65% of them found a single time. The ten top clones hold about two fifths of the sample.

Here is what the overall study found, with its caveats: Observed TCR beta diversity per million T cells fell roughly linearly with age, and a significant reduction was already apparent by age about 43. The long-lived group showed more naive CD4+ T cells, fewer expanded clones and increased TCR diversity than the aged group, suggesting age selection. Observed TCR beta diversity correlated strongly with the percentage of naive T cells measured by flow cytometry. Donor CMV infection status was unknown, potentially confounding age-related changes in expanded clonotypes. Since profiling was done on bulk unsorted PBMCs, naive and antigen-experienced compartments could not be conclusively compared. Estimates of total diversity based on one million sequenced T cells were regarded as lower bounds and as underestimates.

The origin of this receptor is an elderly man in good health. This chain is built from TRBV5-1 and TRBJ2-1; the D gene is perhaps TRBD1 or TRBD2, each of them matching over 6 bases. The sequencing input was blood. In nucleotide form, the sequence is TGCGCCAGCAGCCCGGAAGGGGGACTTTACAATGAGCAGTTCTTC. It specifies CASSPEGGLYNEQFF.